These 30 T cell receptor beta chains were all obtained from the same sample, sequenced in a study of blood T cell repertoires in COVID-19. Only in-frame clones appear in the TCRdb table, and some are missing; sequencing was by immunoSEQ multiplex PCR. This sample yields roughly 63,000 clones, of which about 74% are seen a single time; 28% belongs to the top ten. Sequenced material: peripheral blood. Receptors were obtained from a woman aged 80 or over with acute or convalescent COVID-19.

The V gene is TRBV6-6, the J gene TRBJ2-2; 7 positions agree with TRBD2. Germline V CDR1 and CDR2: MNHNY, SVGAGI (reference sequence). Trimming cost V 5 bases and J 3 bases; bases outside gene matches: 6. The CDR3 extends over 15 amino acids. The CDR3 DNA reads as TGTGCCAGCAGTGGCCTAGCGGCGGACACCGGGGAGCTGTTTTTT. It codes for CASSGLAADTGELFF.

This clone appeared a few times. The chain carries TRBV7-2 and TRBJ2-3; TRBD1 matches at 10 bases. V trimming: 7 bases; J trimming: 4 bases; junction bases outside the gene matches: 8. The germline V gene encodes CDR1 SGHTA and CDR2 FQGNSA. The CDR3 sequence is 15 residues long. The CDR3 loop is CASTSRDRGADTQYF. In DNA form, the CDR3 reads TGTGCCAGCACCAGCCGGGACAGGGGAGCAGATACGCAGTATTTT.

This CDR3 is CASSLELAAYNEQFF. In nucleotides, the CDR3 is TGTGCCAGCAGCTTGGAACTAGCGGCATACAATGAGCAGTTCTTC. The chain uses TRBV5-4 and TRBJ2-1, with 8 bases identical to TRBD2. V shed 0 bases, J shed 4 bases, and the junction held 3 bases outside the gene matches. The CDR3 has 15 amino acids. Per germline, CDR1 SGHNT and CDR2 YYREEE (reference sequence).

The genes are TRBV5-1 and TRBJ2-2, with 7 bases matching TRBD1. Trimming at V came to 5 bases and at J to 5 bases, leaving 3 bases not matched to a gene. Germline V lookup: CDR1 SGHRS, CDR2 YFSETQ. There are 13 residues in the CDR3. The CDR3 nucleotides read TGCGCCAGCAGTGTACAGGGGACCGGGGAGCTGTTTTTT. Its protein is CASSVQGTGELFF.

In regard to this clone: The same CDR3 also results from other DNA sequences found in this sample. The rearrangement uses TRBV18 and TRBJ1-1; D call uncertain. Germline V gene lookup returns CDR1 KGHSH and CDR2 LQKENI. The CDR3 extends over 11 amino acids. Trimming cost V 2 bases and J 7 bases, with 5 bases left between them. This CDR3 reads CASSPGLEAFF. CDR3 sequence (DNA): TGTGCCAGCTCACCAGGCCTTGAAGCTTTCTTT.

The CDR3 sequence: CSASLGASDTQYF. The DNA of the CDR3 is TGCAGTGCTAGTCTGGGGGCCTCAGATACGCAGTATTTT. The chain has TRBV20-1 and TRBJ2-3; tentative D call: TRBD1 (6 bases). Germline V gene sequence: CDR1 DFQATT, CDR2 SNEGSKA (reference sequence). V dropped 3 bases and J dropped 4 bases, with 11 bases sitting between them. The CDR3 is made up of 13 amino acids.

The chain combines TRBV18 with TRBJ1-1; 9 nucleotides match TRBD1. The CDR3 consists of 16 residues. From germline, CDR1 is KGHSH and CDR2 LQKENI. With V trimmed by 4 bases and J by 3 bases, 9 bases remained unmatched. The DNA for the CDR3 is TGTGCCAGCTCACTCCAGACAGGGGGGCGGGACACTGAAGCTTTCTTT. Its translation: CASSLQTGGRDTEAFF.

The gene calls are TRBV5-1 and TRBJ2-1; TRBD1 matches at 10 bases. CDR3 length: 17 amino acids. After removal of 4 bases from V and 1 base from J, the junction contained 8 bases not matched to a gene. From germline, CDR1 is SGHRS and CDR2 YFSETQ. CDR3 in amino acids: CASSPRQGASSYNEQFF. DNA for the CDR3: TGCGCCAGCAGCCCGCGACAGGGGGCGTCGTCCTACAATGAGCAGTTCTTC.

The chain is built from TRBV12-3 or TRBV12-4 and TRBJ1-1; D is undetermined. This CDR3 comprises 12 residues. Trimming stripped 6 bases from V and 3 bases from J, with 8 bases between. Written as DNA, the CDR3 is TGTGCCAGCAGAGCCCCATACACTGAAGCTTTCTTT. Its translation is CASRAPYTEAFF.

In the case of this clone: One junction end does not reproduce the germline sequence, and a read error may be involved. The chain has TRBV19 and TRBJ2-1; 9 bases align to TRBD2. The CDR3 spans 16 residues. Germline V gene data show CDR1 as LNHDA and CDR2 as SQIVND (reference sequence). Written as DNA, the CDR3 is TGTACCAGTAGTATCGGTGCTAGCGGGGCCTACAATGAGCAGTTCTTC. Its protein is CTSSIGASGAYNEQFF.

The J gene is TRBJ2-7, the V gene TRBV6-5; 12 nucleotides align to TRBD1. This CDR3 is 16 amino acids long. Trimming at V came to 4 bases and at J to 3 bases, leaving 7 bases not matched to a gene. Germline CDR1 and CDR2: MNHEY and SVGAGI. The CDR3: CASSSSGTGGFYEQYF. The CDR3 coding sequence is TGTGCCAGCAGTTCAAGCGGGACAGGGGGCTTCTACGAGCAGTACTTC.

V usage is TRBV12-3 or TRBV12-4 and J usage is TRBJ1-3; unclear D gene. The CDR3 runs to 13 residues. Trimming took 7 bases from V and 3 from J, leaving 10 bases between them. The CDR3 loop reads CASTRANGNTIYF. The CDR3 DNA follows: TGTGCCAGCACCCGAGCTAATGGAAACACCATATATTTT.

V and J are TRBV5-1 and TRBJ2-2, with D maybe TRBD2 (6 bases). From germline, CDR1 is SGHRS and CDR2 YFSETQ. CDR3 size: 13 residues. The ends were cut back, 2 bases at V and 4 bases at J, with 6 bases in the middle. The chain's CDR3 is CASSLAGTGELFF. Here the CDR3 DNA reads TGCGCCAGCAGCTTAGCGGGCACCGGGGAGCTGTTTTTT.

The chain carries TRBV7-3 and TRBJ1-5; D is perhaps TRBD1 (5 bases). This CDR3 has 13 residues. Germline CDR1 and CDR2: SGHTA and FQGTGA. V was trimmed by 1 base and J by 6 bases, leaving 7 bases between them. CDR3 sequence: CASSLMGGQPQHF. The CDR3 DNA sequence: TGTGCCAGCAGCTTAATGGGGGGTCAGCCCCAGCATTTT.

The V call is TRBV19, the J call TRBJ2-3, with a weak D call TRBD2 (5 bases). The V and J ends lost 6 bases and 6 bases respectively, with 10 bases between them. Germline lookup yields CDR1 LNHDA and CDR2 SQIVND (reference sequence). The length of the CDR3 is 12 residues. CDR3: CASSEGLDTQYF. The CDR3 DNA follows: TGTGCCAGTAGCGAGGGATTGGATACGCAGTATTTT.

The chain links TRBV24-1 to TRBJ1-1, with D perhaps TRBD1 (6 bases). The V and J ends lost 4 bases and 4 bases respectively, with 21 bases between them. This CDR3 has 17 amino acids. CDR1 KGHDR and CDR2 SFDVKD come from the germline V gene. The CDR3 region has the DNA TGTGCCACCAGTGAGAAGTCTTTTCAGGGGCAGGGCACTGAAGCTTTCTTT. Translation: CATSEKSFQGQGTEAFF.

The rearrangement uses TRBV24-1 and TRBJ2-2, with a weak D call TRBD2 (6 bases). The CDR3 has 15 amino acids. Germline lookup yields CDR1 KGHDR and CDR2 SFDVKD. Trimming took 6 bases from V and 6 from J, leaving 16 bases between them. CDR3 in amino acids: CATSWGRETAGELFF. The CDR3, as DNA: TGTGCCACCAGTTGGGGTCGGGAGACGGCCGGGGAGCTGTTTTTT.

This clone was counted a few times. The J gene is TRBJ2-1, the V gene TRBV27, with 11 bases matching TRBD2. The ends lost 3 bases at V and 5 bases at J; junction bases unmatched: 6. CDR3 size: 16 residues. CDR1 MNHEY and CDR2 SMNVEV come from the germline V gene (reference sequence). CDR3 sequence reads: CASSFLSGLADNEQFF. The CDR3 DNA follows: TGTGCCAGCAGTTTCTTGTCGGGACTAGCGGACAATGAGCAGTTCTTC.

The V and J genes are TRBV19 and TRBJ2-5; no definite D call. Trimming pared 5 bases from V and 5 bases from J, leaving 15 bases between. The CDR3 runs 14 residues. Germline-derived CDR1 and CDR2 are LNHDA and SQIVND (reference sequence). CDR3 in DNA: TGTGCCAGTAGTGTACCCTATTACGGGGAGACCCAGTACTTC. Residues: CASSVPYYGETQYF.

V and J are TRBV27 and TRBJ1-1; a weak D match, TRBD1 (5 bases). Germline CDR1 MNHEY, CDR2 SMNVEV (reference sequence). V dropped 6 bases and J dropped 4 bases, with 12 bases sitting between them. The CDR3 runs 13 residues. The DNA of the CDR3 is TGTGCCAGCAGCATTGTGGGGGGCACTGAAGCTTTCTTT. Translation: CASSIVGGTEAFF.

The chain couples TRBV24-1 to TRBJ2-1; 12 bases agree with TRBD2. CDR1 is KGHDR and CDR2 is SFDVKD in the germline V gene. Trimming took 9 bases from V and 5 from J; bases not matched to a gene: 16. The CDR3 has 18 residues. CDR3 loop: CATVQPGTSGPEDNEQFF. CDR3 bases: TGTGCCACCGTTCAGCCCGGGACTAGCGGGCCAGAGGACAATGAGCAGTTCTTC.

V gene TRBV7-8 combines with J gene TRBJ2-7; 8 nucleotides align to TRBD2. Germline-derived CDR1 and CDR2 are SGHVS and FQNEAQ. The CDR3 spans 15 residues. J gave up 3 bases and V 5 bases, and 9 bases lay outside the gene matches. The CDR3 sequence is CASSPESGSSYEQYF. The CDR3, as DNA: TGTGCCAGCAGCCCAGAAAGCGGGAGTAGCTACGAGCAGTACTTC.

This chain uses TRBV28 with TRBJ1-1, with TRBD1 matching over 7 bases. CDR1 MDHEN and CDR2 SYDVKM come from the germline V gene. The junction had 8 bases not matched to a gene; V was cut back by 10 bases and J by 6 bases. The CDR3 consists of 12 residues. CDR3 DNA sequence: TGTGCCATCTTTAACAGGGGAGCTGAAGCTTTCTTT. Protein product: CAIFNRGAEAFF. The whole variable domain, remainder taken from reference TRBV28 and TRBJ1-1, is DVKVTQSSRYLVKRTGEKVFLECVQDMDHENMFWYRQDPGLGLRLIYFSYDVKMKEKGDIPEGYSVSREKKERFSLILESASTNQTSMYLCAIFNRGAEAFFGQGTRLTVV.

The V gene is TRBV7-2, the J gene TRBJ2-7; a weak D match, TRBD1 (5 bases). Germline V gene lookup returns CDR1 SGHTA and CDR2 FQGNSA. V lost 0 bases to trimming and J lost 1 base, with 10 bases between them. This CDR3 spans 15 amino acids. The CDR3 region has the DNA TGTGCCAGCAGCTTAGCCAGGGTTGGGTCCTACGAGCAGTACTTC. It is translated as CASSLARVGSYEQYF.

The rearrangement links TRBV6-6 to TRBJ2-7, with D possibly TRBD2 on 7 matching bases. V lost 2 bases and J 7 bases, leaving 18 bases between the germline ends. The CDR3 has 15 residues. Germline-derived CDR1 and CDR2 are MNHNY and SVGAGI (reference sequence). CDR3 sequence reads: CASSYQAGYQGEQYF. CDR3 coding DNA: TGTGCCAGCAGTTACCAAGCGGGATACCAGGGGGAGCAGTACTTC.

About this clone: Other DNA sequences from this sample encode an identical CDR3 as well. This chain links TRBV19 with TRBJ1-1; 7 nucleotides match TRBD1. The CDR3 covers 13 residues. The V and J ends lost 5 bases and 3 bases, in that order; junction bases with no gene match: 3. The germline V gene encodes CDR1 LNHDA and CDR2 SQIVND (reference sequence). As DNA, the CDR3 is TGTGCCAGTAGTTCAACAGGGGACACTGAAGCTTTCTTT. This gives the protein CASSSTGDTEAFF.

The V gene is TRBV3-1 (or the pseudogene TRBV3-2), the J gene TRBJ2-1; 7 bases agree with TRBD2. This CDR3 is 16 amino acids long. Germline V CDR1 and CDR2: LGHDT, YNNKEL (reference sequence). V gave up 4 bases and J gave up 6 bases; unmatched junction bases: 12. The CDR3 sequence is CASSLLGGRSGNEQFF. For the CDR3, the DNA is TGTGCCAGCAGCCTCTTAGGCGGGAGATCTGGCAATGAGCAGTTCTTC.

The chain joins TRBV7-2 to TRBJ1-2, with D possibly being TRBD1 (5 bases). V lost 1 base, J lost 1 base, and 10 bases lay in between. CDR1 SGHTA and CDR2 FQGNSA come from the germline V gene. This CDR3 has 15 residues. Here the CDR3 reads CASSLGGVFNYGYTF. CDR3 coding DNA: TGTGCCAGCAGCTTAGGGGGGGTGTTTAACTATGGCTACACCTTC.

This chain links TRBV18 with TRBJ1-3, with 9 bases matching TRBD1. With 3 bases clipped from V and 3 bases from J, the junction kept 3 bases outside the gene matches. The CDR3 consists of 15 residues. The germline CDR1 and CDR2 sequences are KGHSH and LQKENI. DNA of the CDR3: TGTGCCAGCTCACCCCTGGGACAGGGTGGAAACACCATATATTTT. It codes for CASSPLGQGGNTIYF.

This chain uses TRBV27 with TRBJ1-6; possibly TRBD1 for D (6 bases). The germline V gene has CDR1 MNHEY and CDR2 SMNVEV (reference sequence). The CDR3 covers 13 residues. V shed 5 bases and J shed 12 bases, with 14 bases lying between them. The CDR3: CASSQGTAGPLHF. CDR3 DNA: TGTGCCAGCAGTCAGGGGACCGCGGGACCCCTCCACTTT.